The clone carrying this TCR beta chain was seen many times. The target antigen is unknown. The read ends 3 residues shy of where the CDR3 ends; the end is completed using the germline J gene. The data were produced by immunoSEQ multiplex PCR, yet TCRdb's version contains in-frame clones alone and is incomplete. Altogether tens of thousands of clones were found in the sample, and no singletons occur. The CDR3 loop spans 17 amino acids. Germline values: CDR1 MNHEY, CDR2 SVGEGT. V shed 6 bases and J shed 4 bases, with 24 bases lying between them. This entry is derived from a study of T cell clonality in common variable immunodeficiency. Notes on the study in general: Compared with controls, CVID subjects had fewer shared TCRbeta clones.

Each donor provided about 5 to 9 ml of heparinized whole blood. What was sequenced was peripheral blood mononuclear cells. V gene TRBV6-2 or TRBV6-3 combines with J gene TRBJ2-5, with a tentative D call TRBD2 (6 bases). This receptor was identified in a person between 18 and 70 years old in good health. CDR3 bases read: TGTGCCAGCAGCCCACAGACGAGGTACCAGGGAGGAGAGACC. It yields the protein CASSPQTRYQGGET. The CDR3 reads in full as CASSPQTRYQGGETQYF.